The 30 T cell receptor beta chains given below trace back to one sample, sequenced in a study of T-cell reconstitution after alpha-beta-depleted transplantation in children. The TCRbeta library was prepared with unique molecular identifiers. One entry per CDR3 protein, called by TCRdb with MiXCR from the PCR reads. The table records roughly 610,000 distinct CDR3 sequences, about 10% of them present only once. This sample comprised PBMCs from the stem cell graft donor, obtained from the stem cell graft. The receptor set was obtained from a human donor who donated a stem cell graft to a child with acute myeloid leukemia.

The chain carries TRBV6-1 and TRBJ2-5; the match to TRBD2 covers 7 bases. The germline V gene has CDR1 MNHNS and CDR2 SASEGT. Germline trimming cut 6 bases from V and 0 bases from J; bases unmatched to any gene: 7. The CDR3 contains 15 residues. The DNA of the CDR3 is TGTGCCAGCAGCCTGCGGCGGGAGTACCAAGAGACCCAGTACTTC. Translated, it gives CASSLRREYQETQYF.

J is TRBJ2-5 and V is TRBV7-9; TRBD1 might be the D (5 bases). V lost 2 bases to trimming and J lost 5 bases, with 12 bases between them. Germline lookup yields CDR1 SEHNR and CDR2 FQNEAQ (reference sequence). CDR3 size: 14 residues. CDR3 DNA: TGTGCCAGCAGCTTATTTCCAGGGCGGGAGACCCAGTACTTC. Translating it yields CASSLFPGRETQYF.

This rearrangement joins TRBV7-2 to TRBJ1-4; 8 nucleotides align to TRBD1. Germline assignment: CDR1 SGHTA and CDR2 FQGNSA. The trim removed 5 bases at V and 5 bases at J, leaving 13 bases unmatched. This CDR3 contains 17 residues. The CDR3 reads CASSLGQGLRQNEKLFF. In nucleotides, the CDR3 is TGTGCCAGCAGCCTCGGACAGGGCCTACGTCAAAATGAAAAACTGTTTTTT.

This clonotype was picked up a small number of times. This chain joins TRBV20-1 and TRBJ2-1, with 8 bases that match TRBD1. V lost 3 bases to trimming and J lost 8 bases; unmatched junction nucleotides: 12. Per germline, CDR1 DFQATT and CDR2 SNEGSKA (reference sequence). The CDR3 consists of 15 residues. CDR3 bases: TGCAGTGCTAGGCGTCCCGGGACAGGAAGTTATGAGCAGTTCTTC. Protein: CSARRPGTGSYEQFF.

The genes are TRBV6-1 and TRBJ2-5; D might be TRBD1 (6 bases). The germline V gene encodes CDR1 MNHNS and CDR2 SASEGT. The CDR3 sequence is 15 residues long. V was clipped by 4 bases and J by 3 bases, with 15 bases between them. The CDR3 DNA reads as TGTGCCAGCAGTGGTTCATCCAGGGGAGAAGAGACCCAGTACTTC. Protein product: CASSGSSRGEETQYF.

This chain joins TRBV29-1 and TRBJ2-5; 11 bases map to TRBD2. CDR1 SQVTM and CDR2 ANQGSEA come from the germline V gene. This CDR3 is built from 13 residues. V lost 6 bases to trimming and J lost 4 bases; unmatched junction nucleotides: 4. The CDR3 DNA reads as TGCAGCGTCTTAGCGGGAGGGCGAGAGACCCAGTACTTC. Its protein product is CSVLAGGRETQYF.

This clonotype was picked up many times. The CDR3 region has the DNA TGCAGTGCCGGACTAGCGGGACCTGCTGAGGGCGAGCAGTACTTC. The encoded protein is CSAGLAGPAEGEQYF. The V and J genes are TRBV20-1 and TRBJ2-7; TRBD2 matches at 12 bases. The CDR3 spans 15 residues. The ends lost 6 bases at V and 6 bases at J; junction bases unmatched: 12. Germline lookup yields CDR1 DFQATT and CDR2 SNEGSKA (reference sequence).

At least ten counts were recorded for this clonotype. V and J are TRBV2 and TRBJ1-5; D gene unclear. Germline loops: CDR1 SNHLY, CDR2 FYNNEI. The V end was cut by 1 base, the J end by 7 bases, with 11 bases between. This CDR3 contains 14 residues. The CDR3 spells CASSEGQNEQPQHF. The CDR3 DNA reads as TGTGCCAGCAGTGAAGGTCAAAATGAGCAGCCCCAGCATTTT.

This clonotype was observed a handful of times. CDR3 sequence reads: CSGGRDGDTQYF. DNA of the CDR3: TGCAGCGGTGGGCGGGATGGTGATACGCAGTATTTT. The rearrangement links TRBV29-1 to TRBJ2-3; tentative D call: TRBD2 (6 bases). Germline CDR1 reads SQVTM; CDR2 reads ANQGSEA. The CDR3 runs 12 residues. Trimming took 7 bases from V and 6 from J, leaving 14 bases between them.

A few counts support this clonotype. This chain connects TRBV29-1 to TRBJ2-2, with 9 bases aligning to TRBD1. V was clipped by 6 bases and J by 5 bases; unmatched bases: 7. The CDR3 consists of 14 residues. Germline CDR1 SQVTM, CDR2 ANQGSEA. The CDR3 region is CSVVTGGWTGELFF. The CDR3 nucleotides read TGCAGCGTGGTGACAGGGGGATGGACCGGGGAGCTGTTTTTT.

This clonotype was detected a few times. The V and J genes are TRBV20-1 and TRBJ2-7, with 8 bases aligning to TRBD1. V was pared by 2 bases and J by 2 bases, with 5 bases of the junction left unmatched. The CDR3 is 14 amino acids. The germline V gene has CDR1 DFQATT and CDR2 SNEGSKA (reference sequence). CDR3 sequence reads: CSARTRQGTYEQYF. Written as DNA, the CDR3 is TGCAGTGCTAGAACCCGACAGGGGACCTACGAGCAGTACTTC.

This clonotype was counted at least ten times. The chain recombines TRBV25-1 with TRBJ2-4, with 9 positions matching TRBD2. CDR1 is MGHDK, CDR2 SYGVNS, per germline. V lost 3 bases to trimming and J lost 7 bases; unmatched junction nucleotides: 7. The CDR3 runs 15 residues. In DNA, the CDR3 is TGTGCCAGCAGTGACGTAGCGGGAGCGTCGAACATTCAGTACTTC. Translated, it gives CASSDVAGASNIQYF.

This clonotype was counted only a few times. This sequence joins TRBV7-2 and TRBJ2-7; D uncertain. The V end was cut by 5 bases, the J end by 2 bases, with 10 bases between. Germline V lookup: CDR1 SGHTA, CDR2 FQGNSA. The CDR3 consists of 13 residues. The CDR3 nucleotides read TGTGCCAGCAGCGTCCGAGTTGCCTACGAGCAGTACTTC. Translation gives CASSVRVAYEQYF.

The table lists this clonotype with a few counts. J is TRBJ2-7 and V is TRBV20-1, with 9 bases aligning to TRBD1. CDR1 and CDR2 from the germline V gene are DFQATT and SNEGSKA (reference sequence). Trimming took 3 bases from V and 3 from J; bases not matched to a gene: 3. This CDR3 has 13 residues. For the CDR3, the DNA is TGCAGTGCTAGGGGACAGGGAGACTACGAGCAGTACTTC. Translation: CSARGQGDYEQYF.

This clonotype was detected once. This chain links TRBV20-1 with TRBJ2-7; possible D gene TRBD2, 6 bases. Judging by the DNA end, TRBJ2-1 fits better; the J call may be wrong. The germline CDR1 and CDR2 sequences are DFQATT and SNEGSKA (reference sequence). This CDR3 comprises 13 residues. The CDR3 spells CSAWDSLTYEQFF. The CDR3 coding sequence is TGCAGTGCCTGGGACTCCCTAACCTACGAGCAGTTCTTC.

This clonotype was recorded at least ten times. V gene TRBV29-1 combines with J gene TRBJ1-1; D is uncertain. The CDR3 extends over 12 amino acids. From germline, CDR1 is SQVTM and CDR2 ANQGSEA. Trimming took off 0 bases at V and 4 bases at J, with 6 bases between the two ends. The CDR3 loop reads CSVEEWSTEAFF. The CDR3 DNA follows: TGCAGCGTTGAAGAGTGGAGCACTGAAGCTTTCTTT. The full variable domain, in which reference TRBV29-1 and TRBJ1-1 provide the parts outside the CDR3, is SAVISQKPSRDICQRGTSLTIQCQVDSQVTMMFWYRQQPGQSLTLIATANQGSEATYESGFVIDKFPISRPNLTFSTLTVSNMSPEDSSIYLCSVEEWSTEAFFGQGTRLTVV.

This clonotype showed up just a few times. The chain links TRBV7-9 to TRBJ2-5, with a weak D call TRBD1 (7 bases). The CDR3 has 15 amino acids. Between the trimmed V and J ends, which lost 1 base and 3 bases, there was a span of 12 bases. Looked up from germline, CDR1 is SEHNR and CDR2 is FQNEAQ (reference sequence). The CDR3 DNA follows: TGTGCCAGCAGCTTAGAATCAGGGGGGAAAGAGACCCAGTACTTC. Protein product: CASSLESGGKETQYF. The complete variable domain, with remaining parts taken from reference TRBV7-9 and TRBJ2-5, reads DTGVSQNPRHKITKRGQNVTFRCDPISEHNRLYWYRQTLGQGPEFLTYFQNEAQLEKSRLLSDRFSAERPKGSFSTLEIQRTEQGDSAMYLCASSLESGGKETQYFGPGTRLLVL.

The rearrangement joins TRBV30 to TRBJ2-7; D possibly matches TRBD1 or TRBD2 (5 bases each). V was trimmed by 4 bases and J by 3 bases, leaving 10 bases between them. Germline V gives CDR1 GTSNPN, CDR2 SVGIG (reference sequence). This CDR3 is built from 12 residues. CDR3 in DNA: TGTGCCTGGACTGGGACCCTCTACGAGCAGTACTTC. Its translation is CAWTGTLYEQYF.

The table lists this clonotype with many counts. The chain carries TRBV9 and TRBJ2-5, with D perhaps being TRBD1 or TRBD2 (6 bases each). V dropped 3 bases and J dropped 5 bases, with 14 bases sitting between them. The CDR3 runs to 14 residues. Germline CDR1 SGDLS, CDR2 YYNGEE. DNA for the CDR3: TGTGCCAGCAGCGCGGACGTAGGGGGGGAGACCCAGTACTTC. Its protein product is CASSADVGGETQYF.

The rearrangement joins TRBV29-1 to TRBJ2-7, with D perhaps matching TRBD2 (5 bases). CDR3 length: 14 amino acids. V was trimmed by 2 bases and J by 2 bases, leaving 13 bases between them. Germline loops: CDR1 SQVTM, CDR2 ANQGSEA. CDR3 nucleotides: TGCAGCGTTGAACTGGCGGGCCTACCCTACGAGCAGTACTTC. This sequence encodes CSVELAGLPYEQYF.

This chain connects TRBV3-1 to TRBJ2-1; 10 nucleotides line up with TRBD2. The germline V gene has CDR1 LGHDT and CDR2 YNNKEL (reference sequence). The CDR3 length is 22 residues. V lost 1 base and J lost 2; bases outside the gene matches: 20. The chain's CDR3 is CASSQGKGWTSGQGAPYNEQFF. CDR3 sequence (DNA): TGTGCCAGCAGCCAAGGGAAAGGGTGGACTAGCGGTCAGGGGGCCCCCTACAATGAGCAGTTCTTC.

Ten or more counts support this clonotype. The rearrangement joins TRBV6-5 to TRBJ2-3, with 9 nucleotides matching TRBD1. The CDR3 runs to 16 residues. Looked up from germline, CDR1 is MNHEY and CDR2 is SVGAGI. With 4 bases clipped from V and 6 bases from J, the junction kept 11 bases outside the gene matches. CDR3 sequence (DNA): TGTGCCAGCAGTTCCATCGAGGACAGGGGAGGGGATACGCAGTATTTT. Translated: CASSSIEDRGGDTQYF.

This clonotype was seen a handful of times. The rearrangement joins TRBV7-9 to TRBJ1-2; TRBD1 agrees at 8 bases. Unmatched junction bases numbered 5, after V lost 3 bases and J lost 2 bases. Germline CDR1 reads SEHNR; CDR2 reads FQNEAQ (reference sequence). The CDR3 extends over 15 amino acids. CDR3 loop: CASSFLQGGNYGYTF. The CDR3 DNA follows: TGTGCCAGCAGCTTCCTACAGGGGGGGAACTATGGCTACACCTTC.

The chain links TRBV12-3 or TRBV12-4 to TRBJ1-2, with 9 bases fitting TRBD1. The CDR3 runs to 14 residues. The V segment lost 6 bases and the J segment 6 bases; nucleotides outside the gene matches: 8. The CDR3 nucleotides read TGTGCCAGCAGCCGACCGGGACAGGGTGATGGCTACACCTTC. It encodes CASSRPGQGDGYTF.

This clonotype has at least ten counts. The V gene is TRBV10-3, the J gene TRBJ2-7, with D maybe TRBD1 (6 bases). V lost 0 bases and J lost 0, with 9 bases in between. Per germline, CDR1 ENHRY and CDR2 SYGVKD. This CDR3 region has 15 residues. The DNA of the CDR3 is TGTGCCATCAGTGAGTCGGGGGCCGGCTCCTACGAGCAGTACTTC. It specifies CAISESGAGSYEQYF.

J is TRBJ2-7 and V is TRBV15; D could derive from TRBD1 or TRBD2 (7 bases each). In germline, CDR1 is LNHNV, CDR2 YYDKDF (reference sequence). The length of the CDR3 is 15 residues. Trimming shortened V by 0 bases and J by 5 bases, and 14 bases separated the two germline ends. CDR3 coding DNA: TGTGCCACCAGCAGAGATCGCAGGGGGGGCGACGAGCAGTACTTC. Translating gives CATSRDRRGGDEQYF.

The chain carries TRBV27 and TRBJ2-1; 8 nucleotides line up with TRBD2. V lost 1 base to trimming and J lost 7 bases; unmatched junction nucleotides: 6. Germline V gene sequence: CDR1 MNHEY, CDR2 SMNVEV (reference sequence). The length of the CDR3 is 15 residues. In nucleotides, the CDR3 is TGTGCCAGCAGTTTATTCGGGACTAGTCGAAATGAGCAGTTCTTC. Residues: CASSLFGTSRNEQFF.

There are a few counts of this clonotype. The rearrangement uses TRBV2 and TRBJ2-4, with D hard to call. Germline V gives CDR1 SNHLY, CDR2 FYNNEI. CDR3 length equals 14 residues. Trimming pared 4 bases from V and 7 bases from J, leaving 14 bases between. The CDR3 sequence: CASSAGVAGNIQYF. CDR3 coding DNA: TGTGCCAGCAGTGCTGGGGTAGCTGGGAACATTCAGTACTTC.

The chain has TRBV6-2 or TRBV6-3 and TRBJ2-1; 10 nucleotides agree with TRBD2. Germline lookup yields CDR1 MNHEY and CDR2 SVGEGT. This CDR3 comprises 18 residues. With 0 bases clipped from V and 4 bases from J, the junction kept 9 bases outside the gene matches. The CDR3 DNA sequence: TGTGCCAGCAGTTACTCGAGGTCTAGCGGGAGAGCTTACAATGAGCAGTTCTTC. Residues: CASSYSRSSGRAYNEQFF.

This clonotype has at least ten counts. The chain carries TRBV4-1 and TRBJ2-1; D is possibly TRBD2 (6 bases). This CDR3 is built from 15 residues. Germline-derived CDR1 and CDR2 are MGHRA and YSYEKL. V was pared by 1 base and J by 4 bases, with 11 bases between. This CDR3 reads CASSQVAGQYNEQFF. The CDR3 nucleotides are TGCGCCAGCAGCCAAGTGGCGGGGCAGTACAATGAGCAGTTCTTC.